One sample yielded the 2 T cell receptor beta chains listed below, sequenced in a study of blood T cells in healthy people across ages (dated by TCRdb to about 2015). The library was built by means of 5' RACE. The reads were generated on an Illumina HiSeq 2500. A second PCR of about 6 to 11 cycles was run with a J-beta primer mix and a sample-barcoded 5' primer. TCRdb ran its own pipeline on the public reads, namely fastp trimming at Q25 and MiXCR clone calling, and kept in-frame beta chains. Merged by CDR3 protein, the rows form single entries marked with the most common genes and DNA. Counted in this sample were 870,000 or so distinct CDR3 sequences; around 30% of them appeared once. The top ten hold 17% of the sample. The sample consisted of blood. The receptors were sampled from a woman of 80 years or more in good health.

CDR3 region: CASTTDTPISNQPQHF. As DNA, the CDR3 is TGTGCCAGCACCACCGACACACCCATAAGCAATCAGCCCCAGCATTTT. The chain carries TRBV28 and TRBJ1-5, with unresolved D. Germline V lookup: CDR1 MDHEN, CDR2 SYDVKM. Trimming removed 7 bases from V and 1 base from J, with 17 bases in between. The length of the CDR3 is 16 residues.

Details on this clonotype: This clone may be a read error of a much larger clone one base away. The chain has TRBV6-5 and TRBJ1-5, with 12 bases lining up with TRBD1. CDR1 is MNHEY and CDR2 is SVGAGI in the germline V gene. This CDR3 spans 16 amino acids. V was clipped by 6 bases and J by 5 bases; unmatched bases: 8. CDR3 sequence (DNA): TGTGCCAGCAGATTAAGGGGACAGGGGGCTTATCAGCCCCAGCATTTT. Translation: CASRLRGQGAYQPQHF.